What follows describes a single T cell receptor (beta chain). This entry comes from a study of blood T cell repertoires in COVID-19. As for the study in general: PBMCs, B-cell-depleted T cells, or T cells were the source of the cDNA or gDNA that made up the material.

Clones were sequenced by immunoSEQ multiplex PCR, and TCRdb holds only the in-frame ones, with some missing. The table shows around 310,000 clones, with nearly 90% occurring only once. CDR1 and CDR2 from the germline V gene are SGHRS and YFSETQ. This CDR3 comprises 13 residues. The V end was cut by 4 bases, the J end by 2 bases, with 8 bases between. The TCR was taken from a woman between 40 and 55 years old with COVID-19, enrolled during active disease. Sequencing used peripheral blood. The V gene is TRBV5-1, the J gene TRBJ2-3, with a tentative D call TRBD2 (5 bases). The CDR3 region has the DNA TGCGCCAGCAGCCCGGGGTACACAGATACGCAGTATTTT. Amino acids: CASSPGYTDTQYF.